The T cell receptor (beta chain) under discussion was sequenced for a study of T cell repertoires in cytomegalovirus infection. Study-level points and caveats: CMV-specific TCR beta clonotypes restricted by HLA-C were the ones dominating the ex vivo response.

To note about this clonotype: The antigen remains undetermined.

MiXCR, applied by TCRdb to the reads, yields one record per CDR3 protein. The sample lists under 850,000 distinct CDR3 sequences; approximately 40% were seen once. The CDR3 totals 13 residues. The V gene lost 2 bases and the J gene lost 2 bases, with 7 bases spanning the gap. The germline CDR1 and CDR2 sequences are ENHRY and SYGVKD. J is TRBJ2-7 and V is TRBV10-3; the D is unclear. Sequencing was performed on PBMCs. The source is a human donor in good health (CMV status not recorded). Some clones in this sample may be carry-over from other donors' samples. The CDR3 bases are TGTGCCATCAGTGAGACCGGAGCCTACGAGCAGTACTTC. Translating gives CAISETGAYEQYF.